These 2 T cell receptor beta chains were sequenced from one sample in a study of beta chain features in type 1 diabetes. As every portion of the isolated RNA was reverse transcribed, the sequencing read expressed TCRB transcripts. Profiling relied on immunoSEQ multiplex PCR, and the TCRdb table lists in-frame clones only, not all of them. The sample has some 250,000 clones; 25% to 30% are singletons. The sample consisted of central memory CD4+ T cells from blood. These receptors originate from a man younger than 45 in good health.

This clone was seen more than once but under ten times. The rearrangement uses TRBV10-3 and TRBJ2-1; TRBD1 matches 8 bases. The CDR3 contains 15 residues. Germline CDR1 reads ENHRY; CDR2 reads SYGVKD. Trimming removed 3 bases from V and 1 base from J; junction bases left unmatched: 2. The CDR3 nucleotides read TGTGCCATCAGTGATACAGGGGGGTCCTACAATGAGCAGTTCTTC. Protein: CAISDTGGSYNEQFF.

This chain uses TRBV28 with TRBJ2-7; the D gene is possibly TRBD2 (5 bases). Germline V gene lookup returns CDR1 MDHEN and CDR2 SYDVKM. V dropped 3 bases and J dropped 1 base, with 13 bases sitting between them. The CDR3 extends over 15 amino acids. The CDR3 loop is CASSFSSGGSYEQYF. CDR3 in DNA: TGTGCCAGCAGTTTCTCCTCAGGCGGGTCCTACGAGCAGTACTTC.